The next 2 T cell receptor beta chains were all read from a single sample in a study of human T cells and chemical hapten exposure. The time point: patch test 2, 6 weeks after DPC sensitization. As for treatment: therapeutic diphenylcyclopropenone sensitization with weekly scalp DPC. TCRdb used MiXCR to reprocess the RACE reads, holding one entry per CDR3 protein. Here the sample spans around 130,000 distinct CDR3 sequences, approximately 10% being singletons. The input for sequencing was whole blood, taken in connection with sensitization to the hapten diphenylcyclopropenone (DPC). The source of these receptors is a woman aged 45-59 years with alopecia areata. Some clones in this sample may be carry-over from other donors' samples.

This clonotype came up a few times. The chain couples TRBV5-4 to TRBJ2-3, with D perhaps TRBD1 (5 bases). Germline assignment: CDR1 SGHNT and CDR2 YYREEE (reference sequence). Trimming took off 3 bases at V and 2 bases at J, with 10 bases between the two ends. The CDR3 totals 14 residues. CDR3 sequence: CASSSWTNTDTQYF. CDR3 DNA: TGTGCCAGCAGCTCGTGGACAAACACAGATACGCAGTATTTT.

This clonotype came up a few times. The V call is TRBV29-1, the J call TRBJ2-7; D is undetermined. With 4 bases removed from V and 3 bases from J, the gap between germline ends came to 16 bases. The germline CDR1 and CDR2 sequences are SQVTM and ANQGSEA. This CDR3 spans 14 amino acids. In DNA, the CDR3 is TGCAGCGTTGGTTCCGGGCTCAATTACTACGAGCAGTACTTC. Translating gives CSVGSGLNYYEQYF.